This TCR beta chain came from a study of response to subunit inactivated influenza vaccine. Notes on the study in general: The study's authors posited that every seasonal influenza vaccination enlists few new T cells.

This clonotype was found a few times. As yet, its antigen is unknown. Using its own MiXCR run on the RT-PCR reads, TCRdb lists one record per CDR3 protein. The table has about 310,000 distinct CDR3 sequences, just over 20% seen once. Germline V CDR1 and CDR2: SGHNT, YENEEA. The CDR3 has 14 residues. V lost 4 bases, J lost 7 bases, and 15 bases lay in between. The sequences come from PBMCs from blood, collected 21 months after vaccination. The chain links TRBV11-3 to TRBJ2-3; no clear D. This receptor was taken from a man between 45 and 75 years old who received an inactivated influenza vaccine. The CDR3 DNA reads TGTGCCAGCAGCTCGAGTTTGCGAGAGAATACGCAGTATTTT. Its translation is CASSSSLRENTQYF.